This T cell receptor beta chain was recovered during a study of cytomegalovirus exposure and HLA in healthy donors. Study results and limitations: The authors excluded some V segments, including TRBV6-2 and TRBV6-3, as indistinguishable. Most of the TCR beta V segments (in an earlier analysis) were productive either about 90% or about 30% of the time. Available immune exposure information was restricted to CMV serostatus only.

From germline, CDR1 is MNHEY and CDR2 SMNVEV (reference sequence). This CDR3 comprises 14 residues. Germline trimming cut 5 bases from V and 6 bases from J; bases unmatched to any gene: 10. On this clone itself: Antigen unknown.

The PCR used 60 Vbeta and 13 Jbeta primers. The repertoire was sequenced with immunoSEQ multiplex PCR; TCRdb's copy has only in-frame clones and lacks some. The sample yields approximately 150,000 clones, approximately 88% seen once. The chain has TRBV27 and TRBJ2-7, with 7 bases lining up with TRBD1. The sample taken for sequencing was PBMCs. The receptor's source is a woman in her thirties or forties in good health and CMV-seronegative. The CDR3 DNA follows: TGTGCCAGCAGTCTGAGACAGGGAGTTGGCGAGCAGTACTTC. Translating it yields CASSLRQGVGEQYF.